Shown below are 18 T cell receptor beta chains from a single sample sequenced in a study of T cell repertoires in cytomegalovirus infection. TCRdb re-analysed the reads in MiXCR, keeping a single row per CDR3 protein. The sample lists about 230,000 distinct CDR3 sequences, 22% occurring once. The sequencing sample was made of CD8+ T cells from PBMCs. Receptors were obtained from a human donor in good health (CMV status not recorded). Some clones in this sample may be carry-over from other donors' samples.

V gene TRBV20-1 combines with J gene TRBJ2-3; TRBD2 matches 7 bases. Germline assignment: CDR1 DFQATT and CDR2 SNEGSKA (reference sequence). V gave up 2 bases and J gave up 1 base; unmatched junction bases: 9. The CDR3 is 16 residues long. The CDR3 protein is CSARPVASGRTDTQYF. CDR3 coding DNA: TGCAGTGCTAGACCCGTGGCTAGCGGCCGCACAGATACGCAGTATTTT.

This clonotype was detected many times. The chain couples TRBV7-9 to TRBJ2-2; D unresolved. Germline V gene lookup returns CDR1 SEHNR and CDR2 FQNEAQ (reference sequence). CDR3 size: 13 residues. With 5 bases removed from V and 3 bases from J, the gap between germline ends came to 7 bases. CDR3 sequence reads: CASSPSHTGELFF. DNA of the CDR3: TGTGCCAGCAGCCCCAGCCACACCGGGGAGCTGTTTTTT. The variable domain in full, completed from reference TRBV7-9 and TRBJ2-2, reads DTGVSQNPRHKITKRGQNVTFRCDPISEHNRLYWYRQTLGQGPEFLTYFQNEAQLEKSRLLSDRFSAERPKGSFSTLEIQRTEQGDSAMYLCASSPSHTGELFFGEGSRLTVL.

Of note for this clonotype: A read error may be the cause here, since a much bigger clone is one base away. The V gene is TRBV28, the J gene TRBJ2-1, with 8 nucleotides matching TRBD1. There are 13 residues in the CDR3. Germline V gives CDR1 MDHEN, CDR2 SYDVKM. In DNA form, the CDR3 reads TGTGCCTGCAGTCCGACAGGGGAAGGTGAGCAGTTCTTC. Protein: CACSPTGEGEQFF.

J is TRBJ1-6 and V is TRBV28; 10 nucleotides align to TRBD1. The ends lost 6 bases at V and 6 bases at J; junction bases unmatched: 8. The CDR3 extends over 16 amino acids. Germline CDR1 is MDHEN and CDR2 is SYDVKM. CDR3 region: CASSPRGQGINSPLHF. CDR3 bases: TGTGCCAGCAGCCCGAGGGGACAGGGGATTAATTCACCCCTCCACTTT.

This clonotype was counted a few times. The chain is built from TRBV7-9 and TRBJ1-6; D may be TRBD1 (5 bases). Trimming cost V 8 bases and J 0 bases, with 11 bases left between them. This CDR3 is 15 amino acids long. Germline V gene lookup returns CDR1 SEHNR and CDR2 FQNEAQ (reference sequence). CDR3 loop: CASGAGSSYNSPLHF. The CDR3 DNA reads TGTGCCAGCGGAGCAGGGAGCTCCTATAATTCACCCCTCCACTTT.

This clonotype was counted a few times. The chain uses TRBV6-5 and TRBJ1-3; unclear D gene. Germline lookup yields CDR1 MNHEY and CDR2 SVGAGI. This CDR3 spans 15 amino acids. Trimming left V 2 bases short and J 0 bases short, with 8 bases between. The CDR3 reads CASSYRPFSGNTIYF. The DNA of the CDR3 is TGTGCCAGCAGTTACAGACCGTTCTCTGGAAACACCATATATTTT.

There are a few counts of this clonotype. This chain connects TRBV19 to TRBJ1-2; D ambiguous. Looked up from germline, CDR1 is LNHDA and CDR2 is SQIVND (reference sequence). With 0 bases removed from V and 3 bases from J, the gap between germline ends came to 11 bases. This CDR3 has 15 amino acids. CDR3 DNA sequence: TGTGCCAGTAGTATAGATGCAGGTGACGACTATGGCTACACCTTC. Translation: CASSIDAGDDYGYTF.

The chain has TRBV20-1 and TRBJ2-1; possibly TRBD1 for D (6 bases). CDR3 length: 15 residues. Germline loops: CDR1 DFQATT, CDR2 SNEGSKA (reference sequence). V was cut by 6 bases and J by 6 bases, with 21 bases left in between. The CDR3 sequence: CSAIVWGAGVNEQFF. CDR3 bases: TGCAGTGCCATAGTCTGGGGAGCAGGGGTCAATGAGCAGTTCTTC.

This clonotype has at least ten counts. The chain couples TRBV7-2 to TRBJ2-5, with TRBD1 matching 8 bases. The CDR3 covers 16 residues. The V gene's germline CDR1 is SGHTA and CDR2 FQGNSA. J was trimmed by 2 bases and V by 2 bases; bases with no gene match: 7. The DNA of the CDR3 is TGTGCCAGCAGCTTATCCAGGGGGCATTGGCAAGAGACCCAGTACTTC. Translating it yields CASSLSRGHWQETQYF.

This clonotype was observed a handful of times. This chain joins TRBV19 and TRBJ2-3, with no clear D. This CDR3 has 12 residues. CDR1 is LNHDA and CDR2 is SQIVND in the germline V gene (reference sequence). Trimming left V 5 bases short and J 5 bases short, with 8 bases between. The CDR3 bases are TGTGCCAGTAGTCCAGCTGGAGATACGCAGTATTTT. This translates into CASSPAGDTQYF.

The chain joins TRBV12-3 or TRBV12-4 to TRBJ1-1; tentative D call: TRBD1 (5 bases). V lost 5 bases and J 3 bases, leaving 13 bases between the germline ends. The CDR3 runs to 14 residues. The CDR3 DNA reads TGTGCCAGCAGTCTTACAGGTCTCTACACTGAAGCTTTCTTT. This translates into CASSLTGLYTEAFF.

The chain employs TRBV15 and TRBJ1-1; no reliable D call. Germline loops: CDR1 LNHNV, CDR2 YYDKDF (reference sequence). V lost 4 bases and J 4 bases, leaving 7 bases between the germline ends. The CDR3 spans 12 residues. CDR3 nucleotides: TGTGCCACCAGCACAACACTCACTGAAGCTTTCTTT. Translating gives CATSTTLTEAFF.

There are a few counts of this clonotype. The chain couples TRBV7-9 to TRBJ2-2; D perhaps matches TRBD2 (5 bases). The germline CDR1 and CDR2 sequences are SEHNR and FQNEAQ (reference sequence). CDR3 length equals 17 residues. V dropped 4 bases and J dropped 0 bases, with 15 bases sitting between them. The DNA of the CDR3 is TGTGCCAGCAGCTCATTACGGGGAATAGCGAACACCGGGGAGCTGTTTTTT. It yields the protein CASSSLRGIANTGELFF.

At least ten counts were recorded for this clonotype. The rearrangement joins TRBV7-8 to TRBJ2-1; 10 nucleotides align to TRBD2. Germline CDR1 SGHVS, CDR2 FQNEAQ. The CDR3 runs 16 residues. The J segment lost 5 bases and the V segment lost 3 bases, leaving 7 bases of the junction unmatched. The CDR3 DNA reads TGTGCCAGCAGCTTCAGTCTAGCGGGGGCCAACAATGAGCAGTTCTTC. This gives the protein CASSFSLAGANNEQFF.

The rearrangement links TRBV7-6 to TRBJ2-5; a possible D gene is TRBD2 (6 bases). V was cut by 3 bases and J by 5 bases, with 10 bases left in between. This CDR3 region has 13 residues. Germline V gives CDR1 SGHVS, CDR2 FNYEAQ. DNA of the CDR3: TGTGCCAGCAGCTTCTCGGGGGAGGAGACCCAGTACTTC. This translates into CASSFSGEETQYF.

This clonotype was seen more than once but under ten times. The chain uses TRBV2 and TRBJ2-1; 13 nucleotides agree with TRBD2. Germline V CDR1 and CDR2: SNHLY, FYNNEI. V shed 10 bases, J shed 8 bases, and the junction held 14 bases outside the gene matches. The CDR3 runs 16 residues. The CDR3 sequence: CATPTTSGGTKDEQFF. Here the CDR3 DNA reads TGTGCCACCCCAACGACTAGCGGGGGGACGAAGGATGAGCAGTTCTTC.

In its sample, this clonotype was seen many times. The chain links TRBV7-8 to TRBJ2-5; a possible D gene is TRBD2 (6 bases). The CDR3 runs 14 residues. V was shortened by 6 bases and J by 2 bases, with 13 bases between the two germline ends. Germline V gene sequence: CDR1 SGHVS, CDR2 FQNEAQ. The CDR3 spells CASSPEEGQETQYF. CDR3 DNA sequence: TGTGCCAGCAGTCCGGAGGAGGGTCAAGAGACCCAGTACTTC.

The rearrangement links TRBV12-3 or TRBV12-4 to TRBJ1-2, with unresolved D. The V and J ends lost 10 bases and 5 bases respectively, with 17 bases between them. The CDR3 contains 13 residues. CDR3 sequence: CAILWAPVYGYTF. DNA of the CDR3: TGTGCCATCCTCTGGGCCCCGGTATATGGCTACACCTTC.